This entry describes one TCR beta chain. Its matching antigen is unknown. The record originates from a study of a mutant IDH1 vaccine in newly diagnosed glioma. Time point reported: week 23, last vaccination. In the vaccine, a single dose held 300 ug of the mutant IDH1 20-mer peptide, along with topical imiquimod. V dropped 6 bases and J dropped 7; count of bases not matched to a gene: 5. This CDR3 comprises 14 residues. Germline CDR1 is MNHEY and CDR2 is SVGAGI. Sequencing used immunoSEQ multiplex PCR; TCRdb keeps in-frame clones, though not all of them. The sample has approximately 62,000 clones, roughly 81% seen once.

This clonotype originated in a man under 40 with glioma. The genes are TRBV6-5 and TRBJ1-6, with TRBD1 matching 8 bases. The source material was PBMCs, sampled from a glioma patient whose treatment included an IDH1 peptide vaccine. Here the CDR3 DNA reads TGTGCCAGCAGCCCGGACAGGGTAAATTCACCCCTCCACTTT. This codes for CASSPDRVNSPLHF.